The clone carrying this T cell receptor (beta chain) occurred once. Its antigen remains unidentified. The sample is drawn from a study of vaccination effects on CD4 cells after COVID-19. Data came from immunoSEQ multiplex PCR; TCRdb stores just in-frame clones and leaves some out. The repertoire consists of about 68,000 clones, with 80% occurring once and the leading ten covering 12%. Per the germline V gene, CDR1 is MGHRA and CDR2 is YSYEKL. This CDR3 is 17 amino acids long. Trimming cost V 4 bases and J 0 bases, with 18 bases left between them. Before sequencing, viral peptide pools were used by the ViraFEST assay to expand antigen-specific CD4+ T cells. Around day 10 of culture, CD4+ T cells were separated out. In the vaccine recipients, nucleocapsid antibodies were negative and there was no prior SARS-CoV-2 infection.

This chain connects TRBV4-1 to TRBJ1-1, with a tentative D call TRBD1 (5 bases). This sequence was found in a human donor who received a COVID-19 vaccine. Sequences were derived from CD4+ T cells from PBMCs cultured with SARS-CoV-2 spike peptides, sampled before COVID-19 vaccination. As DNA, the CDR3 is TGCGCCAGCAGCCTACCGAAGTATGGGGGGATGAACACTGAAGCTTTCTTT. Protein: CASSLPKYGGMNTEAFF.